This paragraph covers one TCR beta chain sequence. Its antigen is unidentified. It was with 60 Vbeta and 13 Jbeta primers that the PCR ran. In the study's own analysis: Among the unique TCR beta chains that a later analysis counted, about 79 million in all, about 10 million were shared. Sequencing was performed with immunoSEQ multiplex PCR; in TCRdb, only in-frame clones are kept and a portion is missing. The V and J calls and the clone size are those of that table, but D and trimming were determined from the DNA. The sample holds some 140,000 clones, 60% to 80% seen once. The sample comes from a study of cytomegalovirus exposure and HLA in healthy donors. Study-level information: The Caucasian-associated ancestry cluster contained approximately 81% of the 300 to 400 genotyped donors.

CDR1 is SEHNR, CDR2 FQNEAQ, per germline (reference sequence). Losses at the gene ends were 4 bases for V and 0 bases for J; bases not matched to a gene: 3. CDR3 length equals 14 residues. Study conclusions and caveats: Analysis performed later found over 15,000 TCR beta sequences associated with HLA alleles at 0.05 false discovery rate. Common viral pathogens (according to a later analysis) appeared linked to several of the most significant clusters.

The TCR comes from a man aged 18 to 30 in good health and CMV-seronegative. The sequencing sample was made of PBMCs. The chain uses TRBV7-9 and TRBJ2-7, with TRBD1 identical over 7 bases. In DNA, the CDR3 is TGTGCCAGCAGCTCACAGGGGAGCTCCTACGAGCAGTACTTC. Its translation is CASSSQGSSYEQYF.